A selection of T cell receptor beta chains follows, all from one sample in a study of T cells in Graves' hyperthyroidism and ophthalmopathy. TCRdb passed the multiplex PCR reads through MiXCR, listing each CDR3 protein once. The sample shows just under 750,000 distinct CDR3 sequences, roughly a third of them seen only once. Material: blood. Every receptor here comes from a woman aged 40 to 50 with Graves' hyperthyroidism. Each CDR3 is given with its conserved first and last residue. The D gene is left open where the match is weak. Clone size, where shown, is once, few, many, or a class for clones that have expanded.

size: .
D: .
J: TRBJ1-1
V: TRBV6-2/TRBV6-3
CDR3: CASSYGLNRALEAFF
DNA: TGTGCCAGCAGTTACGGGCTAAACCGAGCACTAGAAGCTTTCTTT

size: .
D: .
J: TRBJ1-1
V: TRBV29-1
CDR3: CSVTVLNTEAFF
DNA: TGCAGCGTAACGGTCCTGAACACTGAAGCTTTCTTT

size: many
D: .
J: TRBJ2-5
V: TRBV6-5
CDR3: CASSYNGVQETQYF
DNA: TGTGCCAGCAGTTACAACGGGGTACAAGAGACCCAGTACTTC

size: many
D: .
J: TRBJ1-5
V: TRBV6-2/TRBV6-3
CDR3: CASTSRGWDQPQHF
DNA: TGTGCCAGCACCTCCAGGGGCTGGGATCAGCCCCAGCATTTT

size: many
D: .
J: TRBJ1-4
V: TRBV11-2
CDR3: CASSLLREKLFF
DNA: TGTGCCAGCAGCTTACTCCGGGAAAAACTGTTTTTT

size: once
D: .
J: TRBJ2-3
V: TRBV19
CDR3: CASSPNAPRGTQYF
DNA: TGTGCCAGTAGTCCCAACGCGCCCAGAGGTACGCAGTATTTT

size: many
D: .
J: TRBJ2-5
V: TRBV29-1
CDR3: CSVEPYCGVSPLETQYF
DNA: TGCAGCGTTGAGCCCTATTGTGGGGTTAGCCCTTTGGAGACCCAGTACTTC

size: .
D: .
J: TRBJ1-5
V: TRBV10-3
CDR3: CVSYSTNSNQPQHF
DNA: TGTGTCAGCTACAGTACTAATAGCAATCAGCCCCAGCATTTT

size: few
D: .
J: TRBJ1-1
V: TRBV6-5
CDR3: CASSYRQGMSEAFF
DNA: TGTGCCAGCAGTTACCGTCAGGGAATGAGCGAAGCTTTCTTT

size: .
D: .
J: TRBJ1-1
V: TRBV10-2
CDR3: CASSDRGGMNTEAFF
DNA: TGCGCCAGCAGTGATAGAGGCGGCATGAACACTGAAGCTTTCTTT

size: .
D: TRBD1
J: TRBJ2-7
V: TRBV4-3
CDR3: CASSQRDRGGRSYEQYF
DNA: TGCGCCAGCAGCCAAAGGGACAGGGGAGGTCGGTCCTACGAGCAGTACTTC

size: few
D: TRBD2
J: TRBJ2-7
V: TRBV12-3/TRBV12-4
CDR3: CATTPPPLLAGVPYEQYF
DNA: TGTGCCACCACCCCTCCCCCCCTACTAGCGGGGGTTCCCTACGAGCAGTACTTC

size: .
D: TRBD2
J: TRBJ2-3
V: TRBV10-2
CDR3: CASSEGLAGTGTQYF
DNA: TGCGCCAGCAGTGAGGGACTAGCGGGTACGGGGACGCAGTATTTT

size: .
D: .
J: TRBJ2-3
V: TRBV7-8
CDR3: CASSLFATPDTQYF
DNA: TGTGCCAGCAGCTTATTTGCCACGCCGGATACGCAGTATTTT